This TCR beta chain was found in a study of T-cell memory formation after mild COVID-19. Study in general: TCR clustering was largely donor specific. Study results and caveats: The second-wave clones peaking on day 37 were not confirmed as SARS-CoV-2-specific.

This clonotype was observed a handful of times. Its antigen remains unknown. CDR3 size: 13 residues. Germline V gives CDR1 SGHAT, CDR2 FQDESV (reference sequence). Trimming pared 1 base from V and 3 bases from J, leaving 6 bases between. A single record per CDR3 protein comes from TCRdb applying MiXCR to the 5' RACE reads. The sample has about 190,000 distinct CDR3 sequences; approximately 16% are singletons. The sequence was collected from an adult woman who had mild COVID-19 (a few samples of this study predate the infection). Cell type and time point are not known. The chain combines TRBV11-1 with TRBJ2-5; D is uncertain. Sequenced: PBMCs or a T cell subset sorted from them (not recorded which). The DNA for the CDR3 is TGTGCCAGCAGCTTAGGGTTCGAAGAGACCCAGTACTTC. Amino acid sequence: CASSLGFEETQYF. Based on the CDR3 plus reference TRBV11-1 and TRBJ2-5, the full variable domain is EAEVAQSPRYKITEKSQAVAFWCDPISGHATLYWYRQILGQGPELLVQFQDESVVDDSQLPKDRFSAERLKGVDSTLKIQPAELGDSAMYLCASSLGFEETQYFGPGTRLLVL.